The rows below give T cell receptor beta chains drawn from one sample of a study of OX40 agonist ivuxolimab in advanced cancers. Sequencing was performed with immunoSEQ multiplex PCR; in TCRdb, only in-frame clones are kept and a portion is missing. Here the sample spans roughly 15,000 clones, approximately 82% being singletons. The starting material was CD4+ or CD8+ T cells sorted from blood, obtained in a trial of the OX40 agonist ivuxolimab. Receptor source: an adult with an advanced solid tumor such as melanoma, head and neck, liver or kidney cancer. Both conserved end residues are part of each CDR3. The D gene is left open where the match is weak. Not all rows give a size; the values are once, few, many and, for expanded clones, a class.

d_call cdr3_length j_call v_call clone_size cdr3_aa cdr3_nt
TRBD2 18 TRBJ2-2 TRBV4-3 . CASSQGDQSGRGTGELFF TGCGCCAGCAGCCAAGGGGATCAAAGCGGGAGGGGGACCGGGGAGCTGTTTTTT
. 13 TRBJ1-6 TRBV27 few CASSLKGGSPLHF TGTGCCAGCAGTCTGAAAGGCGGTTCACCCCTCCACTTT
. 13 TRBJ2-2 TRBV18 . CASSPGLTGELFF TGTGCCAGCTCGCCGGGACTCACCGGGGAGCTGTTTTTT
. 12 TRBJ1-2 TRBV15 . CATSGAGYGYTF TGTGCCACCAGCGGGGCTGGCTATGGCTACACCTTC
. 14 TRBJ2-7 TRBV4-3 . CASSQDSRVHEQYF TGCGCCAGCAGCCAAGATTCCAGGGTCCACGAGCAGTACTTC
. 14 TRBJ1-1 TRBV5-5 once CASSWAPENTEAFF TGTGCCAGCAGCTGGGCTCCGGAGAACACTGAAGCTTTCTTT
. 13 TRBJ1-2 TRBV18 few CASSPVGNYGYTF TGTGCCAGCTCACCTGTCGGAAACTATGGCTACACCTTC
. 14 TRBJ2-2 TRBV7-3 . CASSLVPPPGELFF TGTGCCAGCAGCTTAGTCCCCCCTCCCGGGGAGCTGTTTTTT
. 15 TRBJ1-1 TRBV6-5 . CASSSPARGNTEAFF TGTGCCAGCAGTTCCCCCGCCCGGGGGAACACTGAAGCTTTCTTT
. 16 TRBJ2-1 TRBV7-3 . CASSLTTGGPSPEQFF TGTGCCAGCAGCTTGACGACCGGGGGACCCTCCCCGGAGCAGTTCTTC
. 15 TRBJ1-6 TRBV27 . CASSPRPNGNSPLHF TGTGCCAGCAGTCCTCGGCCCAACGGTAACTCACCCCTCCACTTT
TRBD1 15 TRBJ2-7 TRBV18 . CASSPGQPRAYEQYF TGTGCCAGCTCACCGGGACAGCCAAGGGCCTACGAGCAGTACTTC
TRBD1 16 TRBJ2-1 TRBV4-1 . CASSQVGRGLDNEQFF TGCGCCAGCAGCCAAGTCGGCAGGGGGCTGGACAATGAGCAGTTCTTC
TRBD1 17 TRBJ1-2 TRBV27 . CASKETGGPVSGYGYTF TGTGCCAGCAAAGAGACAGGGGGCCCGGTTTCCGGATATGGCTACACCTTC
. 17 TRBJ1-6 TRBV5-6 . CASSLGNRRTYNSPLHF TGTGCCAGCAGCTTGGGAAATAGGCGGACCTATAATTCACCCCTCCACTTT
. 15 TRBJ2-7 TRBV11-2 few CASSLDPGPATEQYF TGTGCCAGCAGCTTAGACCCGGGTCCCGCGACCGAGCAGTACTTC
. 13 TRBJ1-4 TRBV10-3 . CAINGGVNEKLFF TGTGCCATCAATGGAGGGGTTAATGAAAAACTGTTTTTT
. 14 TRBJ2-1 TRBV5-1 . CASSLALGHNEQFF TGCGCCAGCAGCTTGGCCCTAGGCCACAATGAGCAGTTCTTC
. 13 TRBJ1-5 TRBV7-7 . CASSSKMGEPQHF TGTGCCAGCAGCTCCAAGATGGGGGAGCCCCAGCATTTT
. 15 TRBJ2-3 TRBV5-1 . CASRSGTSSTDTQYF TGCGCCAGCAGGTCCGGGACCAGTAGCACAGATACGCAGTATTTT
TRBD1 16 TRBJ1-6 TRBV27 . CASSINRGLYNSPLHF TGTGCCAGCAGTATCAACAGGGGCCTTTATAATTCACCCCTCCACTTT
TRBD2 15 TRBJ2-2 TRBV7-3 . CASSRTSGYTGELFF TGTGCCAGCAGCAGGACTAGCGGGTACACCGGGGAGCTGTTTTTT
. 15 TRBJ1-3 TRBV2 . CASSGFPRSGNTIYF TGTGCCAGCAGTGGCTTCCCTCGCTCTGGAAACACCATATATTTT
TRBD1 14 TRBJ2-2 TRBV5-1 . CASSRTGNTGELFF TGCGCCAGCAGCCGGACAGGGAACACCGGGGAGCTGTTTTTT
. 17 TRBJ1-1 TRBV9 . CASSATLAGRMNTEAFF TGTGCCAGCAGCGCAACGTTGGCAGGGAGGATGAACACTGAAGCTTTCTTT
. 16 TRBJ2-3 TRBV15 . CATSRDEGWGTDTQYF TGTGCCACCAGCAGAGATGAGGGCTGGGGCACAGATACGCAGTATTTT
. 12 TRBJ2-7 TRBV5-4 few CASSLVGDEQYF TGTGCCAGCAGCTTGGTGGGCGACGAGCAGTACTTC
TRBD2 15 TRBJ2-2 TRBV10-1 few CASSAGTSVGGELFF TGCGCCAGCAGCGCCGGGACTAGTGTTGGCGGGGAGCTGTTTTTT
. 14 TRBJ2-7 TRBV23-1 . CASSPRDSSHEQYF TGCGCCAGCAGCCCCCGGGACTCTTCCCACGAGCAGTACTTC
TRBD1 13 TRBJ2-5 TRBV19 . CASSIGQGETQYF TGTGCCAGTAGTATAGGACAGGGAGAGACCCAGTACTTC
. 13 TRBJ1-1 TRBV14 . CASSQERGTEAFF TGTGCCAGCAGCCAAGAAAGGGGCACTGAAGCTTTCTTT
TRBD1 16 TRBJ2-1 TRBV9 . CASSLGPGQDGNEQFF TGTGCCAGCAGCTTGGGACCGGGACAGGACGGCAATGAGCAGTTCTTC
TRBD2 16 TRBJ2-7 TRBV28 . CASHLGGGRAGYEQYF TGTGCCAGCCATCTCGGCGGGGGAAGGGCCGGCTACGAGCAGTACTTC
TRBD1 18 TRBJ1-1 TRBV2 once CASTEKSPTGGMNTEAFF TGTGCCAGCACCGAAAAATCCCCGACAGGGGGCATGAACACTGAAGCTTTCTTT
. 13 TRBJ2-1 TRBV9 . CASSVEGYNEQFF TGTGCCAGCAGCGTAGAGGGTTACAATGAGCAGTTCTTC
TRBD2 17 TRBJ2-1 TRBV9 . CASSVAAGAGGRNEQFF TGTGCCAGCAGCGTAGCCGCCGGAGCGGGAGGTCGAAATGAGCAGTTCTTC
. 11 TRBJ2-1 TRBV30 . CAWSAGVEQFF TGTGCCTGGAGTGCAGGGGTTGAGCAGTTCTTC
. 20 TRBJ2-5 TRBV4-2 . CASSQEDFYWAGMYQETQYF TGTGCCAGCAGCCAAGAAGATTTTTATTGGGCGGGGATGTACCAAGAGACCCAGTACTTC
TRBD1 12 TRBJ2-1 TRBV28 . CASRDSRNEQFF TGTGCCAGCCGGGACAGCCGCAATGAGCAGTTCTTC
. 15 TRBJ1-5 TRBV18 . CASSPSPGGKEPQHF TGTGCCAGCTCACCCTCTCCGGGGGGAAAGGAGCCCCAGCATTTT
. 14 TRBJ1-1 TRBV6-1 . CASSEGGANTEAFF TGTGCCAGCAGTGAGGGAGGGGCCAACACTGAAGCTTTCTTT
. 12 TRBJ2-7 TRBV6-1 . CASSAGSGEQYF TGTGCCAGCAGTGCAGGGTCTGGCGAGCAGTACTTC
. 13 TRBJ2-3 TRBV30 . CAWSISGTDTQYF TGTGCCTGGAGTATCTCCGGCACAGATACGCAGTATTTT
. 14 TRBJ2-7 TRBV27 . CASSFYPGLGEQYF TGTGCCAGCAGTTTTTACCCGGGGCTCGGCGAGCAGTACTTC
. 15 TRBJ2-6 TRBV7-2 . CASSFTKPGANVLTF TGTGCCAGCAGCTTTACAAAACCTGGGGCCAACGTCCTGACTTTC
. 14 TRBJ1-4 TRBV28 . CASSLLQDTEKLFF TGTGCCAGCAGTTTATTACAGGACACCGAAAAACTGTTTTTT
. 11 TRBJ2-7 TRBV28 . CASRSSYEQYF TGTGCCAGTCGAAGCTCCTACGAGCAGTACTTC
. 12 TRBJ1-1 TRBV7-8 . CASSGGGLEAFF TGTGCCAGCAGCGGGGGGGGCCTTGAAGCTTTCTTT
. 16 TRBJ2-5 TRBV7-7 . CASSLGRLVRGETQYF TGTGCCAGCAGCTTAGGGCGACTAGTTCGGGGAGAGACCCAGTACTTC
TRBD1 11 TRBJ2-5 TRBV28 . CASSSSGGFYF TGTGCCAGCAGTTCCTCAGGGGGTTTCTACTTC
. 13 TRBJ1-1 TRBV7-2 . CASSPRQNTEAFF TGTGCCAGCAGCCCGAGACAGAACACTGAAGCTTTCTTT
TRBD1 16 TRBJ1-5 TRBV7-2 once CASSLQPGGASQPQHF TGTGCCAGCAGTTTACAACCAGGGGGCGCATCTCAGCCCCAGCATTTT
. 14 TRBJ1-1 TRBV6-5 . CASSHGSMNTEAFF TGTGCCAGCAGCCACGGGAGTATGAACACTGAAGCTTTCTTT